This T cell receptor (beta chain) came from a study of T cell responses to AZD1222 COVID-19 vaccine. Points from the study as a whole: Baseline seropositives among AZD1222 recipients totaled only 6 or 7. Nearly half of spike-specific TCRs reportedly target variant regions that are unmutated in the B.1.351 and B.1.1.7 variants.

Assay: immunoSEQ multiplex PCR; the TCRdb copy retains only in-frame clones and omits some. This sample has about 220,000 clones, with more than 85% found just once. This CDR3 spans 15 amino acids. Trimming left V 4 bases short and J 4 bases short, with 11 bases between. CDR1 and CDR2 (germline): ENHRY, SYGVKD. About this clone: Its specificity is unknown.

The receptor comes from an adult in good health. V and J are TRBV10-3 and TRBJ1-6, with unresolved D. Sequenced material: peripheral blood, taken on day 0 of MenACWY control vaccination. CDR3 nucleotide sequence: TGTGCCATCAGTGGGGCGGCAGCTTATAATTCACCCCTCCACTTT. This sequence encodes CAISGAAAYNSPLHF.